The next 15 T cell receptor beta chains were all read from a single sample in a study of shared clonotypes between healthy human individuals. The data were produced by immunoSEQ multiplex PCR, yet TCRdb's version contains in-frame clones alone and is incomplete. The profile shows 2 million to 2.5 million clones, approximately 96% of them singletons. The sequenced material came from naive CD4+ T cells sorted from blood. Subset meaning: CD45RA+ positively selected. These TCRs come from a man in his late teens or twenties in good health.

The CDR3 here is CASSIGVANYNEQFF. CDR3 DNA sequence: TGTGCCAGCTCGATAGGGGTAGCTAACTACAATGAGCAGTTCTTC. The chain carries TRBV18 and TRBJ2-1; maybe TRBD1 (5 bases). The CDR3 length is 15 residues. Germline V gene sequence: CDR1 KGHSH, CDR2 LQKENI. V lost 6 bases and J lost 3, with 15 bases in between.

V is TRBV9 and J is TRBJ2-5; D ambiguous. The germline gives CDR1 SGDLS, CDR2 YYNGEE. There are 14 residues in the CDR3. Trimming shortened V by 0 bases and J by 3 bases, and 9 bases separated the two germline ends. For the CDR3, the DNA is TGTGCCAGCAGCGTAGATGGTGGGAAAGAGACCCAGTACTTC. This translates into CASSVDGGKETQYF. Complete variable domain (other parts from reference TRBV9 and TRBJ2-5): DSGVTQTPKHLITATGQRVTLRCSPRSGDLSVYWYQQSLDQGLQFLIQYYNGEERAKGNILERFSAQQFPDLHSELNLSSLELGDSALYFCASSVDGGKETQYFGPGTRLLVL.

The V gene is TRBV28, the J gene TRBJ1-6; D gene unclear. CDR1 and CDR2 (germline): MDHEN, SYDVKM. Trimming shortened V by 1 base and J by 10 bases, and 11 bases separated the two germline ends. This CDR3 has 14 amino acids. The DNA of the CDR3 is TGTGCCAGCAGTTTATTGCGGGCTGGGTCACCCCTCCACTTT. Translated, it gives CASSLLRAGSPLHF.

The chain couples TRBV27 to TRBJ1-6; maybe TRBD1 (6 bases). There are 14 residues in the CDR3. Germline loops: CDR1 MNHEY, CDR2 SMNVEV (reference sequence). The ends were cut back, 5 bases at V and 5 bases at J, with 10 bases in the middle. Here the CDR3 DNA reads TGTGCCAGCAGTACGACAGGAGATAATTCACCCCTCCACTTT. Its protein is CASSTTGDNSPLHF.

The chain combines TRBV7-8 with TRBJ1-3; maybe TRBD1 (6 bases). Germline assignment: CDR1 SGHVS and CDR2 FQNEAQ. Trimming shortened V by 5 bases and J by 4 bases, and 18 bases separated the two germline ends. This CDR3 has 16 amino acids. The CDR3 reads CASSKQGVRSGNTIYF. CDR3 nucleotides: TGTGCCAGCAGCAAACAGGGAGTTCGGTCAGGAAACACCATATATTTT. The full variable domain, rest sourced from reference TRBV7-8 and TRBJ1-3, is GAGVSQSPRYKVAKRGQDVALRCDPISGHVSLFWYQQALGQGPEFLTYFQNEAQLDKSGLPSDRFFAERPEGSVSTLKIQRTQQEDSAVYLCASSKQGVRSGNTIYFGEGSWLTVV.

The chain links TRBV18 to TRBJ2-4, with 8 bases fitting TRBD1. CDR1 is KGHSH, CDR2 LQKENI, per germline. J gave up 3 bases and V 8 bases, and 3 bases lay outside the gene matches. The CDR3 sequence is 13 residues long. The CDR3 region has the DNA TGTGCCAGCGAAGGACAGGGCAAAAACATTCAGTACTTC. Amino acids: CASEGQGKNIQYF.

The rearrangement joins TRBV10-2 to TRBJ1-5; D call uncertain. Germline values: CDR1 WSHSY, CDR2 SAAADI. The CDR3 is 16 amino acids. V lost 0 bases, J lost 2 bases, and 11 bases lay in between. For the CDR3, the DNA is TGCGCCAGCAGTGAGTCATTGGGTAGAGGCAATCAGCCCCAGCATTTT. Translated: CASSESLGRGNQPQHF.

The chain uses TRBV7-9 and TRBJ1-1; TRBD1 aligns across 7 bases. The V and J ends lost 4 bases and 0 bases, in that order; junction bases with no gene match: 5. This CDR3 contains 15 residues. Germline-derived CDR1 and CDR2 are SEHNR and FQNEAQ (reference sequence). The CDR3 nucleotides read TGTGCCAGCAGCTCCCGGACAGGCATGAACACTGAAGCTTTCTTT. As protein: CASSSRTGMNTEAFF.

The chain joins TRBV9 to TRBJ2-7; either TRBD1 or TRBD2 may supply D (6 bases each). The germline V gene encodes CDR1 SGDLS and CDR2 YYNGEE. Trimming stripped 0 bases from V and 9 bases from J, with 19 bases between. CDR3 length: 15 amino acids. CDR3 coding DNA: TGTGCCAGCAGCGTAGAGGGGGGCCGATTGGACGGGCAGTACTTC. Its translation: CASSVEGGRLDGQYF.

V and J are TRBV9 and TRBJ1-4, with unresolved D. V lost 4 bases, J lost 5 bases, and 15 bases lay in between. Looked up from germline, CDR1 is SGDLS and CDR2 is YYNGEE. The CDR3 consists of 15 residues. The CDR3 loop is CASSLGGEINEKLFF. CDR3 coding DNA: TGTGCCAGCAGCCTAGGCGGGGAAATCAATGAAAAACTGTTTTTT.

This clone turned up a few times. J is TRBJ1-6 and V is TRBV10-3, with D unresolved. CDR3 size: 14 residues. Trimming removed 4 bases at V and 8 bases at J, with 12 bases between. Germline V CDR1 and CDR2: ENHRY, SYGVKD. Written as DNA, the CDR3 is TGTGCCATCAGTGTAGGAGTTGCTGATTCACCCCTCCACTTT. This gives the protein CAISVGVADSPLHF.

This chain uses TRBV29-1 with TRBJ2-3; TRBD2 aligns across 10 bases. Germline V lookup: CDR1 SQVTM, CDR2 ANQGSEA. The CDR3 loop spans 18 amino acids. The trim removed 6 bases at V and 0 bases at J, leaving 15 bases unmatched. CDR3 region: CSVSHASGSKESTDTQYF. Written as DNA, the CDR3 is TGCAGCGTATCCCATGCTAGCGGGAGTAAGGAGAGCACAGATACGCAGTATTTT.

The count of this clone is one. The chain uses TRBV6-6 and TRBJ2-1, with D possibly matching TRBD2 (5 bases). Per germline, CDR1 MNHNY and CDR2 SVGAGI (reference sequence). Trimming removed 7 bases at V and 5 bases at J, with 21 bases between. This CDR3 has 16 amino acids. CDR3 nucleotide sequence: TGTGCCAGCACCACACGAGGGCGGCCGGTAGACAATGAGCAGTTCTTC. Protein sequence: CASTTRGRPVDNEQFF.

V usage is TRBV6-1 and J usage is TRBJ1-2; D not certain. This CDR3 is 13 amino acids long. The germline V gene has CDR1 MNHNS and CDR2 SASEGT. V was trimmed by 2 bases and J by 4 bases, leaving 8 bases between them. The CDR3 DNA reads TGTGCCAGCAGTGAAAACAGCCTCTATGGCTACACCTTC. It encodes CASSENSLYGYTF.

V and J are TRBV10-3 and TRBJ2-7; D might be TRBD1 or TRBD2, each matching 5 bases. The germline V and J ends were trimmed by 3 bases and 3 bases, with 18 bases remaining between them. Germline-derived CDR1 and CDR2 are ENHRY and SYGVKD. This CDR3 is built from 16 residues. CDR3 in amino acids: CAISDSVGTGGYEQYF. In DNA, the CDR3 is TGTGCCATCAGTGACTCCGTCGGGACGGGTGGCTACGAGCAGTACTTC.